The 32 T cell receptor beta chains below were found in one sample sequenced in a study of cytomegalovirus exposure and HLA in healthy donors. The study ran its PCR with 60 Vbeta and 13 Jbeta primers. TCRdb's table, derived via immunoSEQ multiplex PCR, lists solely in-frame clones and lacks some. Among 200,000 to 250,000 clones listed, roughly 87% were seen once. Sequenced material: PBMCs. These receptor sequences come from a woman aged 40 to 50 in good health and CMV-seropositive.

The J gene is TRBJ2-5, the V gene TRBV15; 7 bases line up with TRBD2. V shed 3 bases, J shed 5 bases, and the junction held 6 bases outside the gene matches. Germline CDR1 reads LNHNV; CDR2 reads YYDKDF (reference sequence). This CDR3 is built from 14 residues. CDR3 DNA: TGTGCCACCAGCAGGCTAGCGGATAGGGAGACCCAGTACTTC. Amino acids: CATSRLADRETQYF.

V is TRBV5-1 and J is TRBJ2-2; 11 nucleotides agree with TRBD2. V lost 2 bases, J lost 7 bases, and 7 bases stayed unmatched. CDR3 length: 16 amino acids. Germline loops: CDR1 SGHRS, CDR2 YFSETQ. The CDR3 bases are TGCGCCAGCAGCTTTCTAGCGGGGGGCCGTAGCGGGGAGCTGTTTTTT. Translation gives CASSFLAGGRSGELFF.

The rearrangement uses TRBV13 and TRBJ2-5; the match to TRBD1 covers 10 bases. The J call could be wrong; TRBJ2-7 is a better fit for the DNA end. CDR3 size: 14 residues. CDR1 is PRHDT and CDR2 is FYEKMQ in the germline V gene (reference sequence). In DNA, the CDR3 is TGTGCCAGCAAAAGGACAGGGGGCTCCTACGAGCAGTACTTC. Its protein is CASKRTGGSYEQYF.

The chain is built from TRBV4-2 and TRBJ1-3; D is possibly TRBD1 (6 bases). V dropped 0 bases and J dropped 0 bases, with 12 bases sitting between them. Looked up from germline, CDR1 is LGHNA and CDR2 is YNFKEQ. This CDR3 spans 17 amino acids. The CDR3 region has the DNA TGTGCCAGCAGCCAAGACTCGGGCAGGGGCTCTGGAAACACCATATATTTT. Translated, it gives CASSQDSGRGSGNTIYF.

The chain is built from TRBV7-3 and TRBJ1-1; TRBD1 might be the D (6 bases). Germline CDR1 SGHTA, CDR2 FQGTGA. This CDR3 is 14 amino acids long. Trimming left V 5 bases short and J 4 bases short, with 14 bases between. This chain's CDR3 is CASSPGQWSTEAFF. As DNA, the CDR3 is TGTGCCAGCAGCCCTGGACAGTGGAGCACTGAAGCTTTCTTT.

This clone has just one count. The DNA of the CDR3 is TGTGCCAGCAGCTTAGACGGACTAGCGGGAGACAGGGTGCGCAATGAGCAGTTCTTC. Amino acid sequence: CASSLDGLAGDRVRNEQFF. The V call is TRBV11-2, the J call TRBJ2-1; 13 bases are shared with TRBD2. Looked up from germline, CDR1 is SGHAT and CDR2 is FQNNGV. The CDR3 totals 19 residues. With V trimmed by 0 bases and J by 6 bases, 11 bases remained unmatched.

This chain joins TRBV9 and TRBJ1-1, with 10 bases that match TRBD1. CDR1 is SGDLS, CDR2 YYNGEE, per germline. The CDR3 has 15 residues. V dropped 1 base and J dropped 3; count of bases not matched to a gene: 3. The CDR3 here is CASSVLGTGDTEAFF. In nucleotides, the CDR3 is TGTGCCAGCAGCGTACTAGGGACAGGGGACACTGAAGCTTTCTTT.

Worth noting for this clone: This same CDR3 is encoded by further DNA sequences in the sample. This chain links TRBV5-1 with TRBJ2-1; TRBD2 agrees at 10 bases. V shed 0 bases, J shed 3 bases, and the junction held 3 bases outside the gene matches. The CDR3 sequence is 16 residues long. Looked up from germline, CDR1 is SGHRS and CDR2 is YFSETQ. This chain's CDR3 is CASSLAPSGGYNEQFF. CDR3 coding DNA: TGCGCCAGCAGCTTGGCCCCTAGCGGGGGCTACAATGAGCAGTTCTTC.

CDR3 residues: CASSRTLQGRGYTF. As DNA, the CDR3 is TGCGCCAGCAGCCGAACACTACAGGGTAGAGGCTACACCTTC. V gene TRBV5-1 combines with J gene TRBJ1-2; a possible D gene is TRBD1 (6 bases). The CDR3 is 14 residues long. Germline CDR1 SGHRS, CDR2 YFSETQ. Trimming took 4 bases from V and 8 from J, leaving 18 bases between them.

The chain carries TRBV27 and TRBJ1-5, with 7 bases that match TRBD1. CDR3 length: 16 amino acids. V lost 2 bases, J lost 6 bases, and 10 bases stayed unmatched. Germline V gene sequence: CDR1 MNHEY, CDR2 SMNVEV (reference sequence). The CDR3 nucleotides read TGTGCCAGCAGTTTAATCGGGACAGTTCCAAGTCAGCCCCAGCATTTT. Translation gives CASSLIGTVPSQPQHF.

This chain links TRBV9 with TRBJ2-3, with 14 bases that match TRBD2. CDR1 and CDR2 from the germline V gene are SGDLS and YYNGEE. V shed 3 bases, J shed 0 bases, and the junction held 6 bases outside the gene matches. This CDR3 has 18 residues. CDR3 sequence reads: CASSGGTSGGASTDTQYF. DNA for the CDR3: TGTGCCAGCAGCGGGGGGACTAGCGGGGGCGCAAGCACAGATACGCAGTATTTT.

Of note for this clone: The sample holds other DNA sequences that translate to the same CDR3. The chain has TRBV6-5 and TRBJ1-1, with unresolved D. The CDR3 totals 13 residues. The V gene's germline CDR1 is MNHEY and CDR2 SVGAGI. Trimming left V 3 bases short and J 2 bases short, with 7 bases between. The CDR3 loop is CASSYGRNTEAFF. CDR3 sequence (DNA): TGTGCCAGCAGTTATGGCCGCAACACTGAAGCTTTCTTT.

This chain uses TRBV4-2 with TRBJ1-2, with TRBD1 identical over 10 bases. With V trimmed by 0 bases and J by 3 bases, 7 bases remained unmatched. CDR3 size: 17 residues. Germline CDR1 is LGHNA and CDR2 is YNFKEQ. CDR3 in amino acids: CASSQDRGTGEDYGYTF. CDR3 DNA: TGTGCCAGCAGCCAAGATAGGGGGACAGGGGAAGACTATGGCTACACCTTC.

The chain's CDR3 is CASSSRTGVNTEAFF. As DNA, the CDR3 is TGCGCCAGCAGCTCCCGGACAGGGGTGAACACTGAAGCTTTCTTT. The chain has TRBV5-1 and TRBJ1-1; 9 bases align to TRBD1. The CDR3 covers 15 residues. In germline, CDR1 is SGHRS, CDR2 YFSETQ. Trimming took 3 bases from V and 0 from J; bases not matched to a gene: 3.

The V gene is TRBV4-1, the J gene TRBJ2-2, with D possibly being TRBD2 (5 bases). CDR1 is MGHRA, CDR2 YSYEKL, per germline. V lost 0 bases, J lost 7 bases, and 6 bases lay in between. This CDR3 contains 13 residues. The CDR3 nucleotides read TGCGCCAGCAGCCAAGATCGGGACGGGGAGCTGTTTTTT. It is translated as CASSQDRDGELFF.

The chain couples TRBV1 to TRBJ2-7; TRBD2, the table's D call, was not compared with the DNA. TRBV1 is flagged as a pseudogene. CDR3 length: 14 residues. CDR3 sequence (DNA): TGCACCAGCAGCCAAGCTAGCGGCAACTACGAGCAGTACTTC. Encoded protein: CTSSQASGNYEQYF.

V gene TRBV11-2 combines with J gene TRBJ1-1; weak D call: TRBD1 (6 bases). The CDR3 consists of 15 residues. The germline V and J ends were trimmed by 1 base and 0 bases, with 9 bases remaining between them. Germline V lookup: CDR1 SGHAT, CDR2 FQNNGV. CDR3 sequence (DNA): TGTGCCAGCAGCTTAGGACAGGAAGTGAACACTGAAGCTTTCTTT. This codes for CASSLGQEVNTEAFF.

V and J are TRBV19 and TRBJ2-3; possible D gene TRBD1, 6 bases. The germline V gene encodes CDR1 LNHDA and CDR2 SQIVND (reference sequence). The CDR3 has 15 residues. The V end lost 7 bases, the J end lost 2 bases, and 16 bases lay between the germline ends. CDR3 sequence reads: CASKGVPHLTDTQYF. CDR3 DNA: TGTGCCAGTAAGGGGGTACCTCACCTCACAGATACGCAGTATTTT.

The chain carries TRBV28 and TRBJ1-3; D unclear. Germline-derived CDR1 and CDR2 are MDHEN and SYDVKM. V was clipped by 6 bases and J by 0 bases, with 12 bases between them. The CDR3 has 15 residues. This chain's CDR3 is CASRPVTSSGNTIYF. CDR3 DNA: TGTGCCAGCAGGCCAGTGACAAGCTCTGGAAACACCATATATTTT.

There are a few counts of this clone. V and J are TRBV7-2 and TRBJ2-1, with D perhaps TRBD2 (6 bases). The V end was cut by 4 bases, the J end by 3 bases, with 13 bases between. Germline CDR1 reads SGHTA; CDR2 reads FQGNSA. This CDR3 has 15 amino acids. The CDR3 DNA is TGTGCCAGCAGCTCGAGCGGGTCCCGCTACAATGAGCAGTTCTTC. Protein: CASSSSGSRYNEQFF.

The rearrangement joins TRBV15 to TRBJ1-2; a weak D match, TRBD1 (5 bases). With 4 bases removed from V and 7 bases from J, the gap between germline ends came to 16 bases. This CDR3 spans 14 amino acids. The germline gives CDR1 LNHNV, CDR2 YYDKDF (reference sequence). The CDR3: CATSKKISGSGYTF. The CDR3 nucleotides read TGTGCCACCAGCAAAAAAATATCAGGGTCTGGCTACACCTTC.

This chain links TRBV4-3 with TRBJ2-2, with a weak D call TRBD1 (6 bases). The CDR3 runs 14 residues. The ends were cut back, 0 bases at V and 6 bases at J, with 8 bases in the middle. Germline values: CDR1 LGHNA, CDR2 YSLEER. CDR3 nucleotides: TGCGCCAGCAGCCAAGATACAGGGTCCGGGGAGCTGTTTTTT. This translates into CASSQDTGSGELFF.

The chain has TRBV5-1 and TRBJ1-1; D remains unclear. CDR1 is SGHRS and CDR2 is YFSETQ in the germline V gene. With 4 bases removed from V and 3 bases from J, the gap between germline ends came to 10 bases. The CDR3 sequence is 13 residues long. The DNA for the CDR3 is TGCGCCAGCAGCCCGGGGATTTACACTGAAGCTTTCTTT. Residues: CASSPGIYTEAFF.

This rearrangement joins TRBV6-5 to TRBJ1-1; 8 bases agree with TRBD1. This CDR3 spans 15 amino acids. Unmatched junction bases numbered 6, after V lost 6 bases and J lost 0 bases. Looked up from germline, CDR1 is MNHEY and CDR2 is SVGAGI. CDR3 loop: CASRQGVGMNTEAFF. CDR3 bases: TGTGCCAGCAGACAGGGGGTGGGGATGAACACTGAAGCTTTCTTT.

V and J are TRBV19 and TRBJ1-2; D may be TRBD1 (5 bases). The CDR3 length is 15 residues. Trimming pared 6 bases from V and 0 bases from J, leaving 14 bases between. Germline V gene sequence: CDR1 LNHDA, CDR2 SQIVND (reference sequence). The CDR3 loop is CASRPRVSTNYGYTF. CDR3 coding DNA: TGTGCCAGTAGGCCCAGGGTGAGCACTAACTATGGCTACACCTTC.

In its sample, this clone was seen once. The chain uses TRBV9 and TRBJ2-1; possible D gene TRBD1, 6 bases. V was shortened by 3 bases and J by 1 base, with 11 bases between the two germline ends. This CDR3 is built from 15 residues. Germline V CDR1 and CDR2: SGDLS, YYNGEE. The CDR3 protein is CASSAGTPSYNEQFF. CDR3 sequence (DNA): TGTGCCAGCAGCGCCGGGACACCATCCTACAATGAGCAGTTCTTC. Using reference TRBV9 and TRBJ2-1 for the parts outside the CDR3, the full variable domain is DSGVTQTPKHLITATGQRVTLRCSPRSGDLSVYWYQQSLDQGLQFLIQYYNGEERAKGNILERFSAQQFPDLHSELNLSSLELGDSALYFCASSAGTPSYNEQFFGPGTRLTVL.

This clone was counted a few times. J is TRBJ2-1 and V is TRBV27, with 13 bases that match TRBD2. With 6 bases clipped from V and 9 bases from J, the junction kept 8 bases outside the gene matches. The CDR3 consists of 15 residues. Germline V gene data show CDR1 as MNHEY and CDR2 as SMNVEV (reference sequence). The CDR3 reads CASSPVTSGRSEQFF. In DNA form, the CDR3 reads TGTGCCAGCAGCCCCGTGACTAGCGGGAGGTCTGAGCAGTTCTTC.

This clone has only one observation. In DNA form, the CDR3 reads TGTGCCAGCAGTTTATCGGACAGGGGGCGAGCTTTCTTT. It codes for CASSLSDRGRAFF. The chain couples TRBV28 to TRBJ1-1; 11 bases map to TRBD1. Germline V gene sequence: CDR1 MDHEN, CDR2 SYDVKM. Trimming at V came to 1 base and at J to 10 bases, leaving 2 bases not matched to a gene. CDR3 length: 13 residues.

The chain links TRBV19 to TRBJ1-3; TRBD1 matches at 9 bases. Germline CDR1 LNHDA, CDR2 SQIVND (reference sequence). The CDR3 spans 19 residues. The V gene end was trimmed by 3 bases and the J gene end by 0 bases; junction bases not matched to a gene: 12. The chain's CDR3 is CASSISLRDRAFSGNTIYF. The DNA for the CDR3 is TGTGCCAGTAGTATTAGCCTCCGGGACAGGGCCTTCTCTGGAAACACCATATATTTT.

The CDR3 loop reads CASSQEPGDYEQYF. For the CDR3, the DNA is TGCGCCAGCAGCCAAGAACCAGGGGACTACGAGCAGTACTTC. The V and J genes are TRBV4-3 and TRBJ2-7; possibly TRBD1 for D (6 bases). V was pared by 0 bases and J by 3 bases, with 9 bases between. CDR1 is LGHNA and CDR2 is YSLEER in the germline V gene. The CDR3 runs 14 residues.

The chain joins TRBV7-2 to TRBJ2-5; D might be TRBD2 (6 bases). Per germline, CDR1 SGHTA and CDR2 FQGNSA. CDR3 size: 15 residues. V lost 6 bases and J lost 0, with 14 bases in between. The CDR3 protein is CASSRYSGYQETQYF. CDR3 sequence (DNA): TGTGCCAGCAGTCGGTATAGCGGTTACCAAGAGACCCAGTACTTC.

The J gene is TRBJ1-2, the V gene TRBV7-9; maybe TRBD1 (6 bases). CDR1 is SEHNR and CDR2 is FQNEAQ in the germline V gene (reference sequence). Trimming took 5 bases from V and 8 from J, leaving 21 bases between them. The CDR3 has 15 residues. DNA for the CDR3: TGTGCCAGCAGCCTCCTTGGGGGCAATTCGGGCGGCTACACCTTC. Translating it yields CASSLLGGNSGGYTF.